This is a list of T cell receptor beta chains from one sample in a study of cytomegalovirus exposure and HLA in healthy donors. Produced via immunoSEQ multiplex PCR; TCRdb's table is partial and in-frame only. The sample has around 140,000 clones, around two thirds seen once. Specimen: PBMCs. The receptor source for this set is a woman in her sixties in good health and CMV-seropositive. CDR3s include the opening cysteine and the closing phenylalanine or tryptophan. Fields, in order: V gene, J gene, clone size, D gene, CDR3 DNA, CDR3 protein. D genes are given only for firm matches. Size is stated for part of the rows, as once, few or many counts, or as a class when the clone is expanded.

TRBV9	TRBJ1-1	.	TRBD1	TGTGCCAGCAGCCGGGGGGGACAGATTAATGAAGCTTTCTTT	CASSRGGQINEAFF
TRBV11-3	TRBJ2-2	.	.	TGTGCCAGCACACGGGCCCAGGGGACGGGGACCGGGGAGCTGTTTTTT	CASTRAQGTGTGELFF
TRBV27	TRBJ2-7	.	TRBD1	TGTGCCAGCAGTTTTCGGGACAGGGAGTACTTC	CASSFRDREYF
TRBV5-1	TRBJ1-1	few	.	TGCGCCAGCAAGGTCAGGGTGAACACTGAAGCTTTCTTT	CASKVRVNTEAFF
TRBV25-1	TRBJ1-4	few	TRBD1	TGTGCCAGCAGCGACGGGGCCGGGACAGGGGTCGAAAAACTGTTTTTT	CASSDGAGTGVEKLFF
TRBV19	TRBJ2-7	.	.	TGTGCCAGTAGATCGGGGTTCTACGAGCAGTACTTC	CASRSGFYEQYF
TRBV14	TRBJ1-2	.	.	TGTGCCAGCAGCCAGACATCTAACTATGGCTACACCTTC	CASSQTSNYGYTF
TRBV7-2	TRBJ2-5	once	TRBD2	TGTGCCAGCAGCTTAGGACTAGCAGAGGAGACCCAGTACTTC	CASSLGLAEETQYF
TRBV28	TRBJ2-5	few	.	TGTGCCAGCAGCCCCACGAGGGAGACCCAGTACTTC	CASSPTRETQYF
TRBV25-1	TRBJ1-6	few	.	TGTGCCAGCAGTGGGACAGAGAGCTCCTATAATTCACCCCTCCACTTT	CASSGTESSYNSPLHF
TRBV6-5	TRBJ2-1	.	TRBD2	TGTGCCAGCACCTCCGGGACTAGCGGGAGCAATGAGCAGTTCTTC	CASTSGTSGSNEQFF
TRBV28	TRBJ1-1	once	.	TGTGCCAGCAGGACAGGAGGAACTCTCAACACTGAAGCTTTCTTT	CASRTGGTLNTEAFF
TRBV27	TRBJ2-5	once	TRBD2	TGTGCCAGCAGTCGAAGGACTAGCGGAAAAAAAAACAAAGAGACCCAGTACTTC	CASSRRTSGKKNKETQYF
TRBV27	TRBJ1-2	.	TRBD1	TGTGCCACCCGTCTGGTAGGGGGCGACTATGGCTACACCTTC	CATRLVGGDYGYTF
TRBV2	TRBJ2-1	.	TRBD1	TGTGCCAGCAGTCGAGGGACAGGGGCGGACAATGAGCAGTTCTTC	CASSRGTGADNEQFF
TRBV5-1	TRBJ1-1	once	TRBD1	TGCGCCAGCAGCTCAGGGGGCGCGAACACTGAAGCTTTCTTT	CASSSGGANTEAFF
TRBV5-1	TRBJ2-1	once	TRBD2	TGCGCCAGCAAGCCGAGCGGGGGGGATTACAATGAGCAGTTCTTC	CASKPSGGDYNEQFF
TRBV6-1	TRBJ2-1	.	.	TGTGCCAGCAGGGCAACGACTAGTCAGGGCAATGAGCAGTTCTTC	CASRATTSQGNEQFF
TRBV7-8	TRBJ1-1	.	TRBD1	TGTGCCAGCAGCTTAAGGGACAGGGGAGCCACTGAAGCTTTCTTT	CASSLRDRGATEAFF
TRBV28	TRBJ1-1	.	.	TGTGCCAGCACCTTCCAGGGGTCCCCTGAAGCTTTCTTT	CASTFQGSPEAFF